These 25 T cell receptor beta chains were all obtained from the same sample, sequenced in a study of blood T cell repertoires in COVID-19. TCRdb's table, derived via immunoSEQ multiplex PCR, lists solely in-frame clones and lacks some. The profile shows roughly 130,000 clones, about 86% of them singletons. Sequencing input: peripheral blood. The source of these receptors is a woman aged 45 to 65 with acute or convalescent COVID-19.

CDR3 in amino acids: CATSRGGQGYFTF. CDR3 nucleotides: TGTGCCACCAGCAGAGGTGGACAGGGGTATTTCACCTTC. This chain joins TRBV15 and TRBJ1-2; TRBD1 matches at 9 bases. The V gene's germline CDR1 is LNHNV and CDR2 YYDKDF (reference sequence). Trimming took 1 base from V and 13 from J; bases not matched to a gene: 7. The CDR3 covers 13 residues.

The chain uses TRBV7-2 and TRBJ1-2, with 8 bases fitting TRBD1. Germline V gene lookup returns CDR1 SGHTA and CDR2 FQGNSA. The V and J ends lost 5 bases and 2 bases, in that order; junction bases with no gene match: 4. The CDR3 contains 14 residues. The CDR3 sequence is CASSVRQGNYGYTF. Written as DNA, the CDR3 is TGTGCCAGCAGCGTTAGACAGGGGAACTATGGCTACACCTTC.

The chain couples TRBV2 to TRBJ1-2; 7 bases align to TRBD1. The V gene end was trimmed by 8 bases and the J gene end by 4 bases; junction bases not matched to a gene: 10. The CDR3 is made up of 14 amino acids. CDR1 SNHLY and CDR2 FYNNEI come from the germline V gene. The CDR3 reads CASRRFQGGYGYTF. CDR3 sequence (DNA): TGTGCCAGCCGCCGATTCCAGGGGGGCTATGGCTACACCTTC. The complete variable domain, with remaining parts taken from reference TRBV2 and TRBJ1-2, reads EPEVTQTPSHQVTQMGQEVILRCVPISNHLYFYWYRQILGQKVEFLVSFYNNEISEKSEIFDDQFSVERPDGSNFTLKIRSTKLEDSAMYFCASRRFQGGYGYTFGSGTRLTVV.

The DNA for the CDR3 is TGTGCCAGCAGCCTCTTACAGGGGCCCTACGAGCAGTACTTC. Amino acid sequence: CASSLLQGPYEQYF. This rearrangement joins TRBV7-2 to TRBJ2-7, with 7 nucleotides matching TRBD1. Trimming removed 5 bases from V and 2 bases from J; junction bases left unmatched: 6. The germline gives CDR1 SGHTA, CDR2 FQGNSA. The CDR3 extends over 14 amino acids.

In this sample, this clone turned up once. The CDR3 loop is CASRNGQGRLANYGYTF. As DNA, the CDR3 is TGTGCCAGCAGGAATGGACAGGGGAGGCTTGCTAACTATGGCTACACCTTC. This chain uses TRBV11-2 with TRBJ1-2; TRBD1 agrees at 9 bases. V shed 6 bases and J 0 bases; nucleotides not matched to a gene: 11. CDR1 is SGHAT, CDR2 FQNNGV, per germline. This CDR3 is built from 17 residues.

V usage is TRBV5-8 and J usage is TRBJ1-5; TRBD1 agrees at 9 bases. The V gene's germline CDR1 is SGHTS and CDR2 YDEGEE. The CDR3 has 15 residues. V shed 0 bases, J shed 5 bases, and the junction held 3 bases outside the gene matches. CDR3 bases: TGTGCCAGCAGCTTGGAAACAGGGGGCTATCAGCCCCAGCATTTT. It encodes CASSLETGGYQPQHF.

The chain is built from TRBV10-2 and TRBJ2-3, with 8 positions matching TRBD2. The CDR3 is 17 amino acids. Trimming cost V 4 bases and J 3 bases; bases outside gene matches: 12. Looked up from germline, CDR1 is WSHSY and CDR2 is SAAADI. The CDR3 DNA reads TGCGCCAGCAGTGGGACCCCAATCGGGGGGGCGACAGATACGCAGTATTTT. Translated: CASSGTPIGGATDTQYF.

The chain combines TRBV5-4 with TRBJ1-2, with 7 bases matching TRBD1. This CDR3 comprises 15 residues. Per germline, CDR1 SGHNT and CDR2 YYREEE (reference sequence). The V and J ends lost 4 bases and 2 bases, in that order; junction bases with no gene match: 8. CDR3 region: CASSTQGQSNYGYTF. CDR3 in DNA: TGTGCCAGCAGCACCCAGGGACAGTCAAACTATGGCTACACCTTC.

The chain joins TRBV3-1 (or the pseudogene TRBV3-2) to TRBJ2-1, with D unclear. Trimming left V 2 bases short and J 0 bases short, with 8 bases between. This CDR3 is 15 amino acids long. The germline CDR1 and CDR2 sequences are LGHDT and YNNKEL (reference sequence). CDR3 residues: CASSQRGFSYNEQFF. CDR3 sequence (DNA): TGTGCCAGCAGCCAAAGAGGTTTCTCCTACAATGAGCAGTTCTTC.

The chain employs TRBV10-3 and TRBJ1-2; TRBD1 agrees at 8 bases. Germline CDR1 ENHRY, CDR2 SYGVKD. Trimming took 2 bases from V and 6 from J; bases not matched to a gene: 2. This CDR3 spans 13 amino acids. CDR3 DNA sequence: TGTGCCATCAGTGAGACAGGGGGTGATGGCTACACCTTC. Translation gives CAISETGGDGYTF.

The rearrangement joins TRBV5-1 to TRBJ2-1; perhaps TRBD1 as D (6 bases). Looked up from germline, CDR1 is SGHRS and CDR2 is YFSETQ. The CDR3 is 14 amino acids. Trimming took off 0 bases at V and 5 bases at J, with 9 bases between the two ends. This chain's CDR3 is CASSLVTGNNEQFF. In DNA form, the CDR3 reads TGCGCCAGCAGCTTGGTGACAGGTAACAATGAGCAGTTCTTC.

The chain carries TRBV30 and TRBJ1-2, with 7 nucleotides matching TRBD1. CDR1 is GTSNPN and CDR2 is SVGIG in the germline V gene (reference sequence). The CDR3 length is 14 residues. The V gene end was trimmed by 0 bases and the J gene end by 3 bases; junction bases not matched to a gene: 4. The CDR3 DNA sequence: TGTGCCTGGAGTGTACTACAGGGGCACTATGGCTACACCTTC. This encodes CAWSVLQGHYGYTF.

The chain links TRBV30 to TRBJ1-2; D is possibly TRBD1 (5 bases). The CDR3 is 13 amino acids. Germline lookup yields CDR1 GTSNPN and CDR2 SVGIG (reference sequence). Trimming removed 2 bases at V and 8 bases at J, with 15 bases between. The CDR3 region has the DNA TGTGCCTGGAGTCCACGATGGGGGGAAGGCTACACCTTC. Residues: CAWSPRWGEGYTF.

The chain carries TRBV10-3 and TRBJ1-5; TRBD1 matches at 10 bases. Unmatched junction bases numbered 14, after V lost 4 bases and J lost 5 bases. CDR1 is ENHRY and CDR2 is SYGVKD in the germline V gene. The CDR3 totals 18 residues. The CDR3 sequence: CAISAFRLSGTGDQPQHF. The CDR3 DNA reads TGTGCCATCAGTGCGTTCCGACTCTCCGGGACAGGGGATCAGCCCCAGCATTTT.

In this sample, this clone turned up once. The CDR3 region is CASSLGPSGTEAFF. Here the CDR3 DNA reads TGCGCCAGCAGCTTGGGCCCTTCGGGCACTGAAGCTTTCTTT. V usage is TRBV5-1 and J usage is TRBJ1-1; D uncertain. This CDR3 is 14 amino acids long. Trimming pared 0 bases from V and 4 bases from J, leaving 10 bases between. Germline CDR1 SGHRS, CDR2 YFSETQ.

V usage is TRBV9 and J usage is TRBJ2-1, with 9 bases identical to TRBD2. The germline CDR1 and CDR2 sequences are SGDLS and YYNGEE. The length of the CDR3 is 15 residues. After removal of 3 bases from V and 3 bases from J, the junction contained 4 bases not matched to a gene. The CDR3: CASSAGGGVYNEQFF. The CDR3 DNA reads as TGTGCCAGCAGCGCGGGCGGGGGGGTCTACAATGAGCAGTTCTTC.

The V call is TRBV19, the J call TRBJ1-6; TRBD1 matches 8 bases. J gave up 9 bases and V 3 bases, and 13 bases lay outside the gene matches. This CDR3 has 17 amino acids. CDR1 and CDR2 (germline): LNHDA, SQIVND (reference sequence). This CDR3 is CASSIFPSAGGISPLHF. CDR3 sequence (DNA): TGTGCCAGTAGTATTTTCCCATCGGCAGGGGGCATTTCACCCCTCCACTTT. The full variable domain, its missing parts supplied by reference TRBV19 and TRBJ1-6, is DGGITQSPKYLFRKEGQNVTLSCEQNLNHDAMYWYRQDPGQGLRLIYYSQIVNDFQKGDIAEGYSVSREKKESFPLTVTSAQKNPTAFYLCASSIFPSAGGISPLHFGNGTRLTVT.

The chain is built from TRBV19 and TRBJ2-3, with D possibly matching TRBD2 (5 bases). Germline CDR1 reads LNHDA; CDR2 reads SQIVND (reference sequence). The germline V and J ends were trimmed by 7 bases and 1 base, with 18 bases remaining between them. The CDR3 has 16 amino acids. The CDR3 DNA sequence: TGTGCCAGTACCCCCTTCCGGGGTCGGGGCACAGATACGCAGTATTTT. Translated: CASTPFRGRGTDTQYF. The variable domain in full, completed from reference TRBV19 and TRBJ2-3, reads DGGITQSPKYLFRKEGQNVTLSCEQNLNHDAMYWYRQDPGQGLRLIYYSQIVNDFQKGDIAEGYSVSREKKESFPLTVTSAQKNPTAFYLCASTPFRGRGTDTQYFGPGTRLTVL.

The V call is TRBV12-3 or TRBV12-4, the J call TRBJ1-2, with 9 bases fitting TRBD1. V lost 4 bases, J lost 7 bases, and 4 bases stayed unmatched. The CDR3 contains 13 residues. In nucleotides, the CDR3 is TGTGCCAGCAGTTCCCCGGACAGGGGTGGCTACACCTTC. It codes for CASSSPDRGGYTF.

The chain is built from TRBV10-3 and TRBJ2-3; 15 positions match TRBD2. The CDR3 is 16 amino acids. V trimming: 4 bases; J trimming: 5 bases; junction bases outside the gene matches: 4. Germline assignment: CDR1 ENHRY and CDR2 SYGVKD. The CDR3 here is CAISGTSGGAKDTQYF. In DNA form, the CDR3 reads TGTGCCATCAGTGGGACTAGCGGGGGGGCGAAAGATACGCAGTATTTT.

The chain combines TRBV19 with TRBJ1-6; 9 nucleotides line up with TRBD1. V was clipped by 6 bases and J by 7 bases; unmatched bases: 7. The germline V gene encodes CDR1 LNHDA and CDR2 SQIVND (reference sequence). The CDR3 spans 15 residues. CDR3 residues: CASRNSGTGNSPLHF. DNA of the CDR3: TGTGCCAGTAGGAATTCAGGGACAGGGAATTCACCCCTCCACTTT.

Only a few counts were recorded for this clone. The chain combines TRBV30 with TRBJ1-1; D is uncertain. Trimming pared 2 bases from V and 2 bases from J, leaving 15 bases between. The CDR3 loop spans 15 amino acids. Germline values: CDR1 GTSNPN, CDR2 SVGIG (reference sequence). The CDR3 DNA sequence: TGTGCCTGGAGTCCCCTTGGATGGACTAACACTGAAGCTTTCTTT. Encoded protein: CAWSPLGWTNTEAFF.

The gene calls are TRBV5-1 and TRBJ1-6; 9 nucleotides align to TRBD1. There are 15 residues in the CDR3. V was pared by 0 bases and J by 9 bases, with 4 bases of the junction left unmatched. CDR1 SGHRS and CDR2 YFSETQ come from the germline V gene. CDR3 amino acids: CASSLGTGERSPLHF. CDR3 DNA sequence: TGCGCCAGCAGCTTGGGGACAGGGGAGCGTTCACCCCTCCACTTT.

J is TRBJ1-1 and V is TRBV27, with a possible D match to TRBD1 (5 bases). The germline V gene has CDR1 MNHEY and CDR2 SMNVEV (reference sequence). The CDR3 covers 14 residues. V shed 2 bases and J shed 5 bases, with 12 bases lying between them. Here the CDR3 reads CASSLREGRTEAFF. DNA for the CDR3: TGTGCCAGCAGTTTAAGGGAGGGGAGGACTGAAGCTTTCTTT.

The count of this clone is one. The rearrangement links TRBV10-2 to TRBJ1-6; TRBD1 aligns across 9 bases. The CDR3 is made up of 15 amino acids. Germline-derived CDR1 and CDR2 are WSHSY and SAAADI. With V trimmed by 3 bases and J by 7 bases, 4 bases remained unmatched. DNA for the CDR3: TGCGCCAGCAGTGAATTGACAGGGGGGAATTCACCCCTCCACTTT. It codes for CASSELTGGNSPLHF.